The source of this T cell receptor (beta chain) is a study of blood T cell repertoires in COVID-19. CDR3 length: 14 amino acids. Germline CDR1 SNHLY, CDR2 FYNNEI. The V end lost 7 bases, the J end lost 2 bases, and 11 bases lay between the germline ends. This clone was seen more than once but under ten times. In assigning cohorts, the study relied on participant-reported clinical history. It was within 2 weeks before study entry that exposed participants met a COVID-19 case. Original analysis: It was from reference gene primer amplification that nucleated cell counts were estimated. Produced via immunoSEQ multiplex PCR; TCRdb's table is partial and in-frame only. For V, J and clone size, that table is used; D and trimming come from the DNA. Among fewer than 250,000 clones listed, roughly 80% were seen once.

Sequenced material: PBMCs or T cells enriched from blood (not recorded which). V is TRBV2 and J is TRBJ2-2; no firm D call. The clonotype was recovered from a woman aged 45-65 years who had been exposed to COVID-19. The CDR3 DNA is TGTGCCAGCAAACGAGTTACCAACACCGGGGAGCTGTTTTTT. Protein: CASKRVTNTGELFF.